The 12 T cell receptor beta chains below come from one sample, sequenced in a study of radiotherapy plus CTLA-4 blockade in lung cancer. Sequencing was performed with immunoSEQ multiplex PCR; in TCRdb, only in-frame clones are kept and a portion is missing. The sample holds more than 60,000 clones, about 72% seen once. The source material was peripheral blood, sampled from a patient treated with radiotherapy plus ipilimumab. The receptors shown here come from a human donor with non-small cell lung cancer who had a complete response to radiotherapy plus ipilimumab.

The chain joins TRBV7-2 to TRBJ1-3; tentatively, D is TRBD1 (5 bases). Germline V gene data show CDR1 as SGHTA and CDR2 as FQGNSA. There are 13 residues in the CDR3. Trimming left V 3 bases short and J 3 bases short, with 6 bases between. The CDR3, as DNA: TGTGCCAGCAGCTTTACAGGTGGAAACACCATATATTTT. Residues: CASSFTGGNTIYF. Full variable domain (missing parts from reference TRBV7-2 and TRBJ1-3): GAGVSQSPSNKVTEKGKDVELRCDPISGHTALYWYRQSLGQGLEFLIYFQGNSAPDKSGLPSDRFSAERTGGSVSTLTIQRTQQEDSAVYLCASSFTGGNTIYFGEGSWLTVV.

There are a few counts of this clone. The chain couples TRBV2 to TRBJ1-4; TRBD1 matches at 9 bases. V lost 6 bases and J lost 1; bases outside the gene matches: 3. The germline gives CDR1 SNHLY, CDR2 FYNNEI. The CDR3 loop spans 15 amino acids. The chain's CDR3 is CASRDRGVTNEKLFF. In DNA, the CDR3 is TGTGCCAGCAGGGACAGGGGCGTAACTAATGAAAAACTGTTTTTT. The whole variable domain, filled in from reference TRBV2 and TRBJ1-4, reads EPEVTQTPSHQVTQMGQEVILRCVPISNHLYFYWYRQILGQKVEFLVSFYNNEISEKSEIFDDQFSVERPDGSNFTLKIRSTKLEDSAMYFCASRDRGVTNEKLFFGSGTQLSVL.

DNA for the CDR3: TGCGCCAGCAGTGACCCGGGAAGAAACACCGGGGAGCTGTTTTTT. Its protein is CASSDPGRNTGELFF. The V call is TRBV10-1, the J call TRBJ2-2; TRBD2 might be the D (5 bases). V was pared by 3 bases and J by 2 bases, with 10 bases between. CDR1 WNHNN and CDR2 SYGVQD come from the germline V gene (reference sequence). The CDR3 contains 15 residues.

As regards this clone: Compared with germline, one end of the junction differs, possibly owing to a read error. The V gene is TRBV6-5, the J gene TRBJ1-3; D perhaps matches TRBD1 (6 bases). Germline values: CDR1 MNHEY, CDR2 SVGAGI. This CDR3 is built from 16 residues. The CDR3 region is CASSYSGAASGNTIYF. Written as DNA, the CDR3 is TGTGCCAGCAGTTACTCGGGGGCCGCTTCTGGGAACACCATATATTTT.

The chain couples TRBV9 to TRBJ2-1, with 8 positions matching TRBD2. V gave up 4 bases and J gave up 6 bases; unmatched junction bases: 12. There are 16 residues in the CDR3. CDR1 SGDLS and CDR2 YYNGEE come from the germline V gene. The CDR3 nucleotides read TGTGCCAGCAGCCCTCGGGAGGGAGGCCTTAGCAATGAGCAGTTCTTC. It specifies CASSPREGGLSNEQFF.

The rearrangement uses TRBV5-4 and TRBJ2-7, with D tentatively TRBD1 (8 bases). This CDR3 has 14 amino acids. Germline V gene sequence: CDR1 SGHNT, CDR2 YYREEE (reference sequence). Trimming shortened V by 3 bases and J by 2 bases, and 12 bases separated the two germline ends. The CDR3 region has the DNA TGTGCCAGCAGCTCACAGGGGGGGACCTACGAGCAGTACTTC. Its protein product is CASSSQGGTYEQYF.

This clone was seen more than once but under ten times. This rearrangement joins TRBV7-6 to TRBJ2-3; 7 nucleotides agree with TRBD2. Trimming took 4 bases from V and 2 from J; bases not matched to a gene: 3. This CDR3 has 14 residues. From germline, CDR1 is SGHVS and CDR2 FNYEAQ. This chain's CDR3 is CASSSRGYTDTQYF. In DNA, the CDR3 is TGTGCCAGCAGCTCGCGGGGGTACACAGATACGCAGTATTTT. Based on the CDR3 plus reference TRBV7-6 and TRBJ2-3, the full variable domain is GAGVSQSPRYKVTKRGQDVALRCDPISGHVSLYWYRQALGQGPEFLTYFNYEAQQDKSGLPNDRFSAERPEGSISTLTIQRTEQRDSAMYRCASSSRGYTDTQYFGPGTRLTVL.

The chain joins TRBV7-6 to TRBJ2-5; 10 bases fit TRBD1. Germline V gene lookup returns CDR1 SGHVS and CDR2 FNYEAQ. Trimming cost V 5 bases and J 4 bases; bases outside gene matches: 13. The CDR3 spans 17 residues. The CDR3: CASSRQPGQGLRETQYF. The CDR3 DNA is TGTGCCAGCAGCAGACAGCCGGGACAGGGGTTAAGAGAGACCCAGTACTTC.

The chain carries TRBV5-4 and TRBJ1-3; D perhaps matches TRBD1 (5 bases). Germline values: CDR1 SGHNT, CDR2 YYREEE (reference sequence). Trimming took off 5 bases at V and 7 bases at J, with 19 bases between the two ends. The CDR3 length is 15 residues. CDR3 sequence reads: CASRPAVLGGNTIYF. In DNA form, the CDR3 reads TGTGCCAGCAGACCCGCAGTTTTGGGGGGTAACACCATATATTTT.

This clone was seen a few times. This chain joins TRBV6-6 and TRBJ1-2; no clear D. CDR3 length equals 14 residues. Germline CDR1 and CDR2: MNHNY and SVGAGI (reference sequence). V was trimmed by 5 bases and J by 7 bases, leaving 17 bases between them. For the CDR3, the DNA is TGTGCCAGCAGTGACGAGGGCGGTTGGGGTGGCTACACCTTC. It yields the protein CASSDEGGWGGYTF.

V is TRBV27 and J is TRBJ2-2; TRBD1 matches at 10 bases. V was clipped by 5 bases and J by 5 bases; unmatched bases: 8. Germline V gives CDR1 MNHEY, CDR2 SMNVEV (reference sequence). The CDR3 sequence is 16 residues long. The CDR3 DNA is TGTGCCAGCAGTATACCCCGGACAGGGGGTACCGGGGAGCTGTTTTTT. Its protein product is CASSIPRTGGTGELFF.

The chain carries TRBV4-3 and TRBJ1-1; the match to TRBD1 covers 8 bases. Looked up from germline, CDR1 is LGHNA and CDR2 is YSLEER. The CDR3 extends over 18 amino acids. J lost 4 bases, V lost 1 base, and 14 bases had no gene match. Here the CDR3 reads CASSQGTVRGLLGTEAFF. The CDR3, as DNA: TGCGCCAGCAGCCAAGGGACAGTCAGGGGGCTTTTGGGCACTGAAGCTTTCTTT.